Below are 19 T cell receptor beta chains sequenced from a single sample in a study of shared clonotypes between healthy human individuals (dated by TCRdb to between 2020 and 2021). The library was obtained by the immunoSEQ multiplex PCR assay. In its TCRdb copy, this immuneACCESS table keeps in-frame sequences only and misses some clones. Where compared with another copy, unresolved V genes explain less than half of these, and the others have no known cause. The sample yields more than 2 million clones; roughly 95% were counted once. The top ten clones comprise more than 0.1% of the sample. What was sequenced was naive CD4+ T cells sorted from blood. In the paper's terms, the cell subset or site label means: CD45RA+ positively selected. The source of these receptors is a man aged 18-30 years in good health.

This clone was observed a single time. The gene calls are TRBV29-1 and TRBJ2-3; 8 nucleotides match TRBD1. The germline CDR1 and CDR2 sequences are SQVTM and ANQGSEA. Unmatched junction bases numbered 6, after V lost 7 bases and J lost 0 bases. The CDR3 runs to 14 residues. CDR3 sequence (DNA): TGCAGCGCGAAGACAGGGGCTAGCACAGATACGCAGTATTTT. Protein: CSAKTGASTDTQYF.

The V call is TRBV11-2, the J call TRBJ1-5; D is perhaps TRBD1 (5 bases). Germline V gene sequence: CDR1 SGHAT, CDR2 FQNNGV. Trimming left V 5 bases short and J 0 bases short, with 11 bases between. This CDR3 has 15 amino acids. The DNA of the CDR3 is TGTGCCAGCAGCCTTAGGACATCTAGCAATCAGCCCCAGCATTTT. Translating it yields CASSLRTSSNQPQHF.

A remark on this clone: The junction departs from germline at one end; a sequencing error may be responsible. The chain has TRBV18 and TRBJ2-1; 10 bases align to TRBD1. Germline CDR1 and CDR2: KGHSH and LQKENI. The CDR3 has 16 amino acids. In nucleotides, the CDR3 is TGCGCCAGCTCCCTACTGGGACAGGGGACTAACAATGAGCAGTTCTTC. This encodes CASSLLGQGTNNEQFF.

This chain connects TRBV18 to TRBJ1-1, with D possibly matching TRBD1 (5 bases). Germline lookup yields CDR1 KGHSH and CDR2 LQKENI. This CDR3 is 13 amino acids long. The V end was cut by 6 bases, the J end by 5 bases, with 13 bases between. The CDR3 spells CASSREGITEAFF. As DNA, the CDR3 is TGTGCCAGCTCCCGGGAGGGGATAACTGAAGCTTTCTTT.

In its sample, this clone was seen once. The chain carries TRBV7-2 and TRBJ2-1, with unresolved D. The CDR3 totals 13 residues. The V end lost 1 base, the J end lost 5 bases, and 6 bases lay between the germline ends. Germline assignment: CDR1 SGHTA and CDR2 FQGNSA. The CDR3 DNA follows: TGTGCCAGCAGCTTAGTTTCAAACAATGAGCAGTTCTTC. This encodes CASSLVSNNEQFF.

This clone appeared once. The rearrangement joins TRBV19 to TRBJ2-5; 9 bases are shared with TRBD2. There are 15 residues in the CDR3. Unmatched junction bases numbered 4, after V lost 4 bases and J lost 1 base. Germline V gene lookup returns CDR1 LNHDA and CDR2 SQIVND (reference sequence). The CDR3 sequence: CASSTQLAGQETQYF. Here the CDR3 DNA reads TGTGCCAGTAGTACCCAACTAGCGGGCCAAGAGACCCAGTACTTC. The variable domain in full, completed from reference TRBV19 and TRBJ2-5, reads DGGITQSPKYLFRKEGQNVTLSCEQNLNHDAMYWYRQDPGQGLRLIYYSQIVNDFQKGDIAEGYSVSREKKESFPLTVTSAQKNPTAFYLCASSTQLAGQETQYFGPGTRLLVL.

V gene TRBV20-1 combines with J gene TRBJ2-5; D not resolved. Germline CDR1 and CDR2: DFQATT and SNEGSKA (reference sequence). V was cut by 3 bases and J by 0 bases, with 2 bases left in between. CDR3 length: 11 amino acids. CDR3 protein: CSARNQETQYF. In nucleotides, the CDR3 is TGCAGTGCTAGGAACCAAGAGACCCAGTACTTC.

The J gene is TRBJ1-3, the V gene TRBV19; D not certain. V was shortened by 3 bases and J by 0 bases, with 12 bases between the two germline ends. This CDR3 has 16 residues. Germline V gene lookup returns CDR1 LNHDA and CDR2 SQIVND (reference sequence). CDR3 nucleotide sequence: TGTGCCAGTAGTATGGGGATGATGGTCTCTGGAAACACCATATATTTT. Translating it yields CASSMGMMVSGNTIYF.

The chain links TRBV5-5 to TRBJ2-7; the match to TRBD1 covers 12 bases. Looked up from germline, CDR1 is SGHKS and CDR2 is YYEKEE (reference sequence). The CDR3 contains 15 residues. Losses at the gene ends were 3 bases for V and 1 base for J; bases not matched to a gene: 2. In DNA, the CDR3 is TGTGCCAGCAGCTGGGGACAGGGGGCGTCCTACGAGCAGTACTTC. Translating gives CASSWGQGASYEQYF. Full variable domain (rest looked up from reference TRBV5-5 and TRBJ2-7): DAGVTQSPTHLIKTRGQQVTLRCSPISGHKSVSWYQQVLGQGPQFIFQYYEKEERGRGNFPDRFSARQFPNYSSELNVNALLLGDSALYLCASSWGQGASYEQYFGPGTRLTVT.

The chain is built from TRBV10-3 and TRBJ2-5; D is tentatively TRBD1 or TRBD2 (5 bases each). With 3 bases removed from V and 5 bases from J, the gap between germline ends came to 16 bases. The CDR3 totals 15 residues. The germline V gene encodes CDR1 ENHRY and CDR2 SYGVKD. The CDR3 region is CAISDRKKGSETQYF. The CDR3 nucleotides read TGTGCCATCAGTGACCGGAAGAAGGGGAGCGAGACCCAGTACTTC.

In DNA form, the CDR3 reads TGTGCCAGCAGCTTATTCGGCGAGGGCTGGGCCCTCACAGATACGCAGTATTTT. Translated, it gives CASSLFGEGWALTDTQYF. This chain connects TRBV11-2 to TRBJ2-3; TRBD2 is a possible D gene (5 bases). This CDR3 comprises 18 residues. Trimming took 2 bases from V and 2 from J, leaving 20 bases between them. The germline V gene has CDR1 SGHAT and CDR2 FQNNGV.

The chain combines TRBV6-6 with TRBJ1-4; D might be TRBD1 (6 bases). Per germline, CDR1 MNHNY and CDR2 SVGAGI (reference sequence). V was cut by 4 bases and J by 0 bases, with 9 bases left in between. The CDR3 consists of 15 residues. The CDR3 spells CASSSRTATNEKLFF. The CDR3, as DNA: TGTGCCAGCAGTTCCAGGACAGCAACTAATGAAAAACTGTTTTTT.

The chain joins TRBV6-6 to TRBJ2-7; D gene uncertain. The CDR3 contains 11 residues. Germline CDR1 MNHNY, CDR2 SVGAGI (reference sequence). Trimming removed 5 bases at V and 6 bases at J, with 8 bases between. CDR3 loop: CASSTLSEQYF. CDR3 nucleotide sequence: TGTGCCAGCAGTACGCTCAGCGAGCAGTACTTC.

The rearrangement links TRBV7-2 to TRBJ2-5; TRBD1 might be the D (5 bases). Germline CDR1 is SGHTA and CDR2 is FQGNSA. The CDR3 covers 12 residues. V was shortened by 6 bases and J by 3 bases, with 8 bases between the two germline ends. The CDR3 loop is CASRAGKETQYF. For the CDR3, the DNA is TGTGCCAGCAGGGCAGGGAAAGAGACCCAGTACTTC.

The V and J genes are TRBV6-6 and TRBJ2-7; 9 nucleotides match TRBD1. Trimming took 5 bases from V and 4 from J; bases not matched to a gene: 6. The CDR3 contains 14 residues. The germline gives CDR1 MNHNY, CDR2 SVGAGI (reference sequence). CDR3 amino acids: CASSLGTGLYEQYF. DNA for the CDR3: TGTGCCAGCAGTCTCGGGACAGGGCTTTACGAGCAGTACTTC.

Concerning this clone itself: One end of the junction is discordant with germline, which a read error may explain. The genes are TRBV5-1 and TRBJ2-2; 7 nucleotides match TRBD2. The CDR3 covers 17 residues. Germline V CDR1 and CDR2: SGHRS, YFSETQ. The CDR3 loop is CASSPAAGTTNAGELFF. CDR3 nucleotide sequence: TGCGCCAGCAGCCCTGCGGCCGGGACTACGAACGCCGGGGAGCTGTTTTTT.

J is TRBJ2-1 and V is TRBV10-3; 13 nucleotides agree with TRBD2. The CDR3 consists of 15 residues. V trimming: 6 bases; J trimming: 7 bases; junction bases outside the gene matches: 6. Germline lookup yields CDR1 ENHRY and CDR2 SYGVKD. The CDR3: CAISALAGGLNEQFF. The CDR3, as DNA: TGTGCCATCAGCGCACTAGCGGGGGGGCTTAATGAGCAGTTCTTC.

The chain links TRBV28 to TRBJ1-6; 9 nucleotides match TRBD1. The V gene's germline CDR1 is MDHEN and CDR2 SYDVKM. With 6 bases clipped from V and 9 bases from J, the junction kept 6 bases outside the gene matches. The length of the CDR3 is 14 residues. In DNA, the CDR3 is TGTGCCAGCAGAACAGGGGGCAATAGTTCACCCCTCCACTTT. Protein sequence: CASRTGGNSSPLHF.

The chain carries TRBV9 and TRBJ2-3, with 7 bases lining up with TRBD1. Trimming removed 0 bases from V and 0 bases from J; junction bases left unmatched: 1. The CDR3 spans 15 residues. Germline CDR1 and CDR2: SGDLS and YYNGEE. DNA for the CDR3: TGTGCCAGCAGCGTAGGACAGGGAAGCACAGATACGCAGTATTTT. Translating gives CASSVGQGSTDTQYF.